This T cell receptor beta chain was retrieved from a study of OX40 agonist ivuxolimab in advanced cancers. Study information: A male proportion of 70% to 90% was recorded, with mean age around 60 years and range about 20 to 85. Points from the study as a whole: In the expanded peripheral T cells, antigen specificity was never determined. Within 6 weeks, CD4+ and CD8+ blood T cells expanded clonally at 0.1 to 3.0 mg/kg.

V lost 5 bases and J lost 6, with 16 bases in between. The CDR3 is 15 amino acids. Germline CDR1 and CDR2: MNHNY and SVGAGI (reference sequence). To note about this clone: Its antigen remains unidentified.

TCRdb's copy holds only in-frame clones and misses some; the assay was immunoSEQ multiplex PCR. Of under 40,000 clones listed, 87% are singletons. The J gene is TRBJ2-2, the V gene TRBV6-6; D is ambiguous. The material was CD4+ or CD8+ T cells sorted from blood, obtained in a trial of the OX40 agonist ivuxolimab. The clonotype originates from an adult with an advanced solid tumor such as melanoma, head and neck, liver or kidney cancer. CDR3 bases: TGTGCCAGCAGTCCTCTATGGACCACCGCCGGGGAGCTGTTTTTT. Amino acid sequence: CASSPLWTTAGELFF.